The 14 T cell receptor beta chains below come from one sample, sequenced in a study of T cells in Graves' hyperthyroidism and ophthalmopathy. Researchers amplified the TCR beta CDR3 regions from RNA transcripts. Primed by the HTBI set, a first-round RT-PCR was run on the TCR CDR3. One entry per CDR3 protein, called by TCRdb with MiXCR from the multiplex PCR reads. The table lists roughly 350,000 distinct CDR3 sequences, about 14% of them singletons. Sequenced: blood. These TCRs come from a woman in her thirties with Graves' ophthalmopathy.

This clonotype was picked up many times. The chain combines TRBV11-2 with TRBJ1-1, with D unclear. Germline V gene lookup returns CDR1 SGHAT and CDR2 FQNNGV. CDR3 length equals 17 residues. V was cut by 7 bases and J by 7 bases, with 28 bases left in between. The CDR3: CASNLRVLGPQSVEAFF. The CDR3 nucleotides are TGTGCCAGCAACCTGAGGGTCTTAGGGCCTCAGAGTGTTGAAGCTTTCTTT.

The chain carries TRBV19 and TRBJ2-1; D call uncertain. The CDR3 has 15 amino acids. V gave up 0 bases and J gave up 1 base, with 7 bases separating them. The germline gives CDR1 LNHDA, CDR2 SQIVND (reference sequence). CDR3 sequence reads: CASSIEAQSYNEQFF. CDR3 DNA sequence: TGTGCCAGTAGTATAGAAGCCCAGTCCTACAATGAGCAGTTCTTC.

This chain links TRBV12-3 or TRBV12-4 with TRBJ2-1; 12 nucleotides align to TRBD2. The CDR3 is 17 residues long. V trimming: 6 bases; J trimming: 8 bases; junction bases outside the gene matches: 14. The CDR3 is CASSLPFKTSGGDEQFF. CDR3 sequence (DNA): TGTGCCAGCAGCCTACCTTTCAAGACTAGCGGGGGAGATGAGCAGTTCTTC.

This chain uses TRBV7-7 with TRBJ2-5; D is possibly TRBD1 or TRBD2 (5 bases each). The CDR3 consists of 14 residues. Germline V CDR1 and CDR2: SSHAT, FNYEAQ (reference sequence). CDR3 nucleotides: TGTGCTAGCGCAGATATAGGGGAGCGGGAGACCCAGTACTTC. Amino acid sequence: CASADIGERETQYF.

This clonotype has at least ten counts. The V gene is TRBV11-2, the J gene TRBJ1-3; D gene ambiguous. The CDR3 totals 14 residues. In germline, CDR1 is SGHAT, CDR2 FQNNGV. Trimming took 8 bases from V and 6 from J, leaving 17 bases between them. CDR3 DNA sequence: TGTGCCAGCGAACAGCCGCGGGTCGAAAACACCATATATTTT. As protein: CASEQPRVENTIYF.

This clonotype appeared a few times. This sequence joins TRBV27 and TRBJ2-5; 11 bases align to TRBD2. CDR1 and CDR2 from the germline V gene are MNHEY and SMNVEV (reference sequence). The CDR3 runs 15 residues. Losses at the gene ends were 6 bases for V and 1 base for J; bases not matched to a gene: 4. The CDR3 sequence: CASRTLAGAQETQYF. DNA for the CDR3: TGTGCCAGCAGAACACTAGCGGGGGCCCAAGAGACCCAGTACTTC.

There are many counts of this clonotype. This chain links TRBV30 with TRBJ1-2; possible D gene TRBD1, 6 bases. This CDR3 has 14 residues. Germline V gives CDR1 GTSNPN, CDR2 SVGIG (reference sequence). Trimming left V 0 bases short and J 7 bases short, with 15 bases between. The CDR3 spells CAWSVGQQRVGYTF. CDR3 sequence (DNA): TGTGCCTGGAGTGTAGGACAGCAGCGGGTTGGCTACACCTTC.

This clonotype was found many times. The chain has TRBV6-1 and TRBJ2-2; no clear D. The CDR3 has 13 residues. Germline V CDR1 and CDR2: MNHNS, SASEGT. Trimming shortened V by 8 bases and J by 3 bases, and 10 bases separated the two germline ends. The CDR3 sequence is CASDDLYTGELFF. Here the CDR3 DNA reads TGTGCCAGCGACGACCTCTACACCGGGGAGCTGTTTTTT.

The rearrangement uses TRBV20-1 and TRBJ1-1; D remains ambiguous. CDR1 and CDR2 from the germline V gene are DFQATT and SNEGSKA (reference sequence). This CDR3 is 10 amino acids long. The CDR3 reads CIGRMEEAFF. CDR3 DNA sequence: TGCATCGGCCGAATGGAGGAAGCTTTCTTT.

There are many counts of this clonotype. The chain recombines TRBV2 with TRBJ1-5; a possible D gene is TRBD1 (6 bases). Germline V CDR1 and CDR2: SNHLY, FYNNEI. CDR3 length: 14 amino acids. The V end lost 8 bases, the J end lost 4 bases, and 15 bases lay between the germline ends. The CDR3 sequence: CASGGQSLNQPQHF. CDR3 nucleotide sequence: TGTGCCAGCGGTGGACAGAGCTTAAATCAGCCCCAGCATTTT.

This clonotype was observed a few times. The DNA for the CDR3 is TGTGCCAGTAGTATTCAAGGAGCTAACTATGGCTACACCTTC. Its protein product is CASSIQGANYGYTF. This sequence joins TRBV19 and TRBJ1-2; D is unclear. This CDR3 region has 14 residues. V dropped 3 bases and J dropped 0 bases, with 8 bases sitting between them. Germline CDR1 LNHDA, CDR2 SQIVND (reference sequence).

In this sample, this clonotype turned up many times. This chain links TRBV5-6 with TRBJ2-3, with a possible D match to TRBD1 (5 bases). This CDR3 has 16 residues. Germline lookup yields CDR1 SGHDT and CDR2 YYEEEE. Trimming stripped 2 bases from V and 3 bases from J, with 16 bases between. CDR3 protein: CASSFRTQMWTDTQYF. CDR3 in DNA: TGTGCCAGCAGCTTCAGGACACAGATGTGGACAGATACGCAGTATTTT.

The V and J genes are TRBV7-2 and TRBJ2-2; D perhaps matches TRBD1 (5 bases). The CDR3 extends over 14 amino acids. Germline V gene data show CDR1 as SGHTA and CDR2 as FQGNSA. Trimming removed 4 bases at V and 4 bases at J, with 10 bases between. This chain's CDR3 is CASSSSRGTGELFF. The CDR3 bases are TGTGCCAGCAGCTCTAGTAGGGGCACCGGGGAGCTGTTTTTT. The variable domain in full, with the rest retrieved from reference TRBV7-2 and TRBJ2-2, is GAGVSQSPSNKVTEKGKDVELRCDPISGHTALYWYRQSLGQGLEFLIYFQGNSAPDKSGLPSDRFSAERTGGSVSTLTIQRTQQEDSAVYLCASSSSRGTGELFFGEGSRLTVL.

At least ten counts were recorded for this clonotype. CDR3 in DNA: TGCGCCAGCAGACCTAACTCCGGGACAGACTACAATGAGCAGTTCTTC. Translating it yields CASRPNSGTDYNEQFF. This rearrangement joins TRBV5-1 to TRBJ2-1; TRBD1 agrees at 7 bases. After removal of 5 bases from V and 3 bases from J, the junction contained 11 bases not matched to a gene. Germline V gene data show CDR1 as SGHRS and CDR2 as YFSETQ. This CDR3 is built from 16 residues.